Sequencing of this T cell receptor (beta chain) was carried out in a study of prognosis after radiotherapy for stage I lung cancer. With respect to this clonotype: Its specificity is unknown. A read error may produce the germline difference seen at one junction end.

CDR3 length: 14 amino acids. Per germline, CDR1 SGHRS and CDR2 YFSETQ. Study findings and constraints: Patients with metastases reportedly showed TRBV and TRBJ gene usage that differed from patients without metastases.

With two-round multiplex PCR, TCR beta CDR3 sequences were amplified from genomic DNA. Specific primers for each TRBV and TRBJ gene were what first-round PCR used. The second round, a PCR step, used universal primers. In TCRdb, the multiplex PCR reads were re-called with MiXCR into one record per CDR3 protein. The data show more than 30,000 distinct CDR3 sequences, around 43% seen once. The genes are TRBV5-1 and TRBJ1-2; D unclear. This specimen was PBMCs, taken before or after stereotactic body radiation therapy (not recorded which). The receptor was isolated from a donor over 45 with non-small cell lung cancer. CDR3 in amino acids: CASSSKRAGYGCTF. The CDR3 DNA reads TGCGCCAGCAGCTCAAAAAGGGCCGGCTATGGCTGCACCTTC.